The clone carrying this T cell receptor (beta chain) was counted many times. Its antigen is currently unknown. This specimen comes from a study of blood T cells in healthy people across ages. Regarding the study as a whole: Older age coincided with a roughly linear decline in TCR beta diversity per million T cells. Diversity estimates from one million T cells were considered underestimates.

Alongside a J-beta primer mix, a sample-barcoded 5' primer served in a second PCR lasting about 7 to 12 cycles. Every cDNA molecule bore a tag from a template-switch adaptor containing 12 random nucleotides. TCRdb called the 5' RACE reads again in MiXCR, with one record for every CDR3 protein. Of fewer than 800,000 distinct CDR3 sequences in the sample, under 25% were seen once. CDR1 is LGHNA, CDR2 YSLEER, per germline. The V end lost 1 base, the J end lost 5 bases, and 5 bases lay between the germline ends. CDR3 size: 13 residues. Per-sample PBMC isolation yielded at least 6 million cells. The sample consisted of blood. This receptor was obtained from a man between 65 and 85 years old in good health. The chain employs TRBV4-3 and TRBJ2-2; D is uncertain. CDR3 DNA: TGCGCCAGCAGCCAAGGAAGAACCGGGGAGCTGTTTTTT. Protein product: CASSQGRTGELFF.